The 25 T cell receptor beta chains given below trace back to one sample, sequenced in a study of post-analysis software for immune sequencing data. General study results and limits: Relative to controls, patients had about five TRBV segments at higher frequency, with TRBV5-6, TRBV5-1 and TRBV20-1 among these.

Unique molecular identifiers were built into the TCR beta cDNA libraries. MiXCR was run by TCRdb on the PCR reads, yielding one entry per CDR3 protein. The sample lists about 760,000 distinct CDR3 sequences, 30% seen once, with roughly 0.54% in the top ten. These receptors have no known antigen. Sequenced material: blood. The receptors shown here come from a girl aged 5-17 years with multiple sclerosis.

The table lists this clonotype with a few counts. The CDR3 DNA follows: TGCAGCGTTGCCAGCGGGGGGCAAGAGACCCAGTACTTC. It specifies CSVASGGQETQYF. J is TRBJ2-5 and V is TRBV29-1; 9 nucleotides line up with TRBD2. The CDR3 is 13 amino acids. The germline V gene encodes CDR1 SQVTM and CDR2 ANQGSEA. J was trimmed by 2 bases and V by 4 bases; bases with no gene match: 2.

V and J are TRBV20-1 and TRBJ2-4, with 8 bases matching TRBD2. CDR1 is DFQATT, CDR2 SNEGSKA, per germline (reference sequence). The V and J ends lost 6 bases and 6 bases, in that order; junction bases with no gene match: 10. CDR3 length equals 14 residues. The CDR3 DNA reads as TGCAGTGCCCCGCCCCCCGGGGGGGTAAACATTCAGTACTTC. Its protein is CSAPPPGGVNIQYF.

J is TRBJ2-3 and V is TRBV20-1; D uncertain. The V end was cut by 3 bases, the J end by 0 bases, with 7 bases between. The CDR3 extends over 13 amino acids. CDR1 is DFQATT, CDR2 SNEGSKA, per germline (reference sequence). CDR3 residues: CSASIASTDTQYF. DNA of the CDR3: TGCAGTGCTAGTATTGCGAGCACAGATACGCAGTATTTT.

The rearrangement joins TRBV28 to TRBJ1-2; D is perhaps TRBD1 (6 bases). The V end was cut by 5 bases, the J end by 4 bases, with 20 bases between. The CDR3 is 16 residues long. Germline V gives CDR1 MDHEN, CDR2 SYDVKM. CDR3 in amino acids: CASSPHQGMTGYGYTF. The CDR3 DNA follows: TGTGCCAGCAGTCCTCACCAGGGGATGACTGGCTATGGCTACACCTTC.

A few counts support this clonotype. The J gene is TRBJ2-5, the V gene TRBV6-2 or TRBV6-3; D not resolved. V lost 6 bases and J lost 7, with 24 bases in between. This CDR3 contains 16 residues. Per germline, CDR1 MNHEY and CDR2 SVGEGT. The DNA for the CDR3 is TGTGCCAGCAGCGCTGAACGAGTAACAGTCCAATCGACCCAGTACTTC. It is translated as CASSAERVTVQSTQYF.

A remark on this clonotype: This sequence may be a read error, since a much larger clone differs from it by one base. This sequence joins TRBV11-2 and TRBJ2-5, with no clear D. The ends were cut back, 3 bases at V and 11 bases at J, with 13 bases in the middle. Germline CDR1 is SGHAT and CDR2 is FQNNGV. The CDR3 extends over 12 amino acids. Here the CDR3 DNA reads TGTGCCAGCAGCTTCTCTGGATACGGGCAGTACTTC. Residues: CASSFSGYGQYF.

The rearrangement links TRBV12-3 or TRBV12-4 to TRBJ1-6, with TRBD1 identical over 7 bases. Losses at the gene ends were 7 bases for V and 14 bases for J; bases not matched to a gene: 17. The CDR3 runs 15 residues. In DNA form, the CDR3 reads TGTGCCAGCACCCTCCAGGGGGGGCCCCAAGGCGCCCTCCACTTT. This codes for CASTLQGGPQGALHF.

The chain employs TRBV10-3 and TRBJ1-6, with D hard to call. CDR3 size: 13 residues. Trimming cost V 6 bases and J 7 bases, with 10 bases left between them. Germline V gives CDR1 ENHRY, CDR2 SYGVKD. The chain's CDR3 is CAIRGEGNSPLHF. In DNA form, the CDR3 reads TGTGCCATCAGGGGAGAGGGAAATTCACCCCTCCACTTT.

Worth noting for this clonotype: One end of the junction is discordant with germline, which a read error may explain. This chain's CDR3 is CTSSHRSSGRARDTQYF. CDR3 coding DNA: TGTACCAGCAGTCACCGATCTAGCGGGAGGGCGAGAGATACGCAGTATTTT. The chain recombines TRBV6-2 or TRBV6-3 with TRBJ2-3, with 12 bases identical to TRBD2. CDR1 MNHEY and CDR2 SVGEGT come from the germline V gene. CDR3 length equals 17 residues.

The chain employs TRBV7-9 and TRBJ2-2; D ambiguous. The CDR3 contains 14 residues. Germline CDR1 is SEHNR and CDR2 is FQNEAQ (reference sequence). The V and J ends lost 2 bases and 3 bases respectively, with 7 bases between them. CDR3 sequence: CASSLLQYTGELFF. The CDR3 bases are TGTGCCAGCAGCTTATTGCAGTACACCGGGGAGCTGTTTTTT.

Note on this clonotype: This may arise from a read error, as a much more abundant clone is one base away. The rearrangement uses TRBV10-3 and TRBJ2-4, with D maybe TRBD2 (6 bases). The germline V gene encodes CDR1 ENHRY and CDR2 SYGVKD. The CDR3 spans 15 residues. Trimming cost V 2 bases and J 7 bases, with 15 bases left between them. The CDR3 nucleotides are TGTGCCATCAGTGAGGGTGTCGGGGGTTGGAACATTCAGTACTTC. Protein sequence: CAISEGVGGWNIQYF.

This clonotype was found a few times. The chain is built from TRBV5-5 and TRBJ1-5; D perhaps matches TRBD1 (5 bases). CDR3 length: 15 residues. Trimming stripped 4 bases from V and 2 bases from J, with 13 bases between. The V gene's germline CDR1 is SGHKS and CDR2 YYEKEE (reference sequence). The CDR3 protein is CASSTVRGGNQPQHF. The CDR3 nucleotides read TGTGCCAGCAGCACCGTCCGGGGGGGCAATCAGCCCCAGCATTTT. The full variable domain, with the rest looked up from reference TRBV5-5 and TRBJ1-5, is DAGVTQSPTHLIKTRGQQVTLRCSPISGHKSVSWYQQVLGQGPQFIFQYYEKEERGRGNFPDRFSARQFPNYSSELNVNALLLGDSALYLCASSTVRGGNQPQHFGDGTRLSIL.

This clonotype showed up just once. An end of the junction does not agree with germline; a read error may underlie this. CDR3 in amino acids: CASSFSRRTDTEYF. The DNA of the CDR3 is TGTGCCAGCAGTTTTTCACGGCGCACAGATACGGAGTATTTT. The chain uses TRBV12-3 or TRBV12-4 and TRBJ2-3; D is unresolved. The CDR3 extends over 14 amino acids.

This chain connects TRBV7-2 to TRBJ2-1; possible D gene TRBD1, 6 bases. CDR1 and CDR2 from the germline V gene are SGHTA and FQGNSA. CDR3 length: 15 residues. Trimming took 2 bases from V and 5 from J, leaving 13 bases between them. CDR3 region: CASSLRSQGDNEQFF. As DNA, the CDR3 is TGTGCCAGCAGCTTACGATCACAGGGCGACAATGAGCAGTTCTTC. Full variable domain (remainder filled in from reference TRBV7-2 and TRBJ2-1): GAGVSQSPSNKVTEKGKDVELRCDPISGHTALYWYRQSLGQGLEFLIYFQGNSAPDKSGLPSDRFSAERTGGSVSTLTIQRTQQEDSAVYLCASSLRSQGDNEQFFGPGTRLTVL.

The genes are TRBV20-1 and TRBJ2-1; D call uncertain. Per the germline V gene, CDR1 is DFQATT and CDR2 is SNEGSKA (reference sequence). The CDR3 contains 13 residues. V was shortened by 6 bases and J by 0 bases, with 9 bases between the two germline ends. CDR3 residues: CSADTSSYNEQFF. Written as DNA, the CDR3 is TGCAGTGCAGACACCAGCTCCTACAATGAGCAGTTCTTC.

This chain connects TRBV28 to TRBJ1-5, with 7 bases matching TRBD1. The junction had 9 bases not matched to a gene; V was cut back by 9 bases and J by 7 bases. Germline V gene sequence: CDR1 MDHEN, CDR2 SYDVKM. The CDR3 loop spans 13 amino acids. The DNA of the CDR3 is TGTGCCAGTAAAACAGGGGCAGGACAGCCCCAGCATTTT. It translates to CASKTGAGQPQHF.

Only a few counts were recorded for this clonotype. The rearrangement uses TRBV7-2 and TRBJ2-5; 15 nucleotides agree with TRBD2. This CDR3 is built from 16 residues. V lost 4 bases and J lost 5; bases outside the gene matches: 5. CDR1 and CDR2 (germline): SGHTA, FQGNSA. CDR3: CASSWTSGGARETQYF. The CDR3 coding sequence is TGTGCCAGCAGCTGGACTAGCGGGGGGGCCCGGGAGACCCAGTACTTC.

V is TRBV20-1 and J is TRBJ2-2; TRBD1 agrees at 10 bases. The CDR3 totals 14 residues. Germline V lookup: CDR1 DFQATT, CDR2 SNEGSKA (reference sequence). V shed 6 bases, J shed 11 bases, and the junction held 12 bases outside the gene matches. CDR3 DNA: TGCAGTGCGCCACCGGGACAGGGGAGAGTAGAGCTGTTTTTT. It translates to CSAPPGQGRVELFF.

The table lists this clonotype with a few counts. The chain has TRBV20-1 and TRBJ2-3; perhaps TRBD2 as D (7 bases). This CDR3 has 15 amino acids. The V and J ends lost 5 bases and 4 bases respectively, with 19 bases between them. The V gene's germline CDR1 is DFQATT and CDR2 SNEGSKA (reference sequence). CDR3 sequence: CSAEASGGGADTQYF. The CDR3 region has the DNA TGCAGTGCTGAGGCTAGCGGAGGGGGGGCAGATACGCAGTATTTT.

Many counts were recorded for this clonotype. This rearrangement joins TRBV7-9 to TRBJ2-1; possible D gene TRBD1, 5 bases. Germline loops: CDR1 SEHNR, CDR2 FQNEAQ (reference sequence). V shed 4 bases and J shed 4 bases, with 17 bases lying between them. The CDR3 runs to 16 residues. CDR3 protein: CASSSYTGERYNEQFF. CDR3 DNA: TGTGCCAGCAGCTCCTATACAGGCGAACGGTACAATGAGCAGTTCTTC.

The chain recombines TRBV20-1 with TRBJ2-6, with 9 positions matching TRBD1. This CDR3 comprises 18 residues. Germline V gene data show CDR1 as DFQATT and CDR2 as SNEGSKA (reference sequence). Trimming took 2 bases from V and 0 from J; bases not matched to a gene: 8. The CDR3 sequence is CSARKTGGRGSGANVLTF. The CDR3 DNA reads as TGCAGTGCTAGAAAGACAGGGGGTAGGGGCTCTGGGGCCAACGTCCTGACTTTC.

CDR3 amino acids: CASSLTGTAVGNTIYF. The CDR3 DNA reads as TGTGCCAGCAGCTTAACCGGGACGGCAGTGGGAAACACCATATATTTT. The rearrangement uses TRBV7-9 and TRBJ1-3, with a weak D call TRBD1 (5 bases). The CDR3 covers 16 residues. Trimming stripped 2 bases from V and 4 bases from J, with 15 bases between. Germline assignment: CDR1 SEHNR and CDR2 FQNEAQ (reference sequence).

This rearrangement joins TRBV3-1 to TRBJ2-7; tentative D call: TRBD1 (5 bases). CDR3 length equals 13 residues. Trimming removed 1 base from V and 6 bases from J, with 10 bases in between. Germline values: CDR1 LGHDT, CDR2 YNNKEL (reference sequence). Written as DNA, the CDR3 is TGTGCCAGCAGCCAAGTTGCAGGGCGCGAGCAGTACTTC. Encoded protein: CASSQVAGREQYF.

The chain joins TRBV7-6 to TRBJ2-1, with TRBD2 matching 8 bases. The V segment lost 1 base and the J segment 5 bases; nucleotides outside the gene matches: 16. CDR3 size: 19 residues. The germline V gene encodes CDR1 SGHVS and CDR2 FNYEAQ. In nucleotides, the CDR3 is TGTGCCAGCAGCTTAGTCAGGGGTAGCGGGATGAGGCCTGACAATGAGCAGTTCTTC. The encoded protein is CASSLVRGSGMRPDNEQFF.

This clonotype was counted only a few times. V is TRBV5-1 and J is TRBJ2-7; TRBD1 matches at 9 bases. The CDR3 consists of 15 residues. V was clipped by 6 bases and J by 6 bases; unmatched bases: 13. Looked up from germline, CDR1 is SGHRS and CDR2 is YFSETQ. The CDR3 DNA reads as TGCGCCAGCACCCGCTACAGACAGGGGGATGGCGAGCAGTACTTC. It codes for CASTRYRQGDGEQYF.